Listed below are T cell receptor beta chains from one sample, sequenced in a study of cytotoxic CD8 clonotypes in ibrutinib-treated CLL. Produced via immunoSEQ multiplex PCR; TCRdb's table is partial and in-frame only. Here the sample spans fewer than 150,000 clones, 84% being singletons. Sequencing used PBMCs, obtained after 24 months of ibrutinib treatment. The receptors come from a human donor with chronic lymphocytic leukemia. Both conserved end residues are part of each CDR3. A D gene is named only where the DNA matches it firmly. Rows may omit the clone size; those that give it use once, few, many or a size class.

size,D,V,J,CDR3,DNA
-,-,TRBV7-2,TRBJ2-1,CASNPRWTSTEQFF,TGTGCCAGCAACCCTCGGTGGACATCAACTGAGCAGTTCTTC
-,-,TRBV25-1,TRBJ1-1,CASRHGRIEAFF,TGTGCCAGCAGACACGGACGTATAGAAGCTTTCTTT
-,TRBD1,TRBV6-6,TRBJ1-2,CASMGQGVYTF,TGTGCCAGCATGGGACAGGGAGTCTACACCTTC
-,-,TRBV9,TRBJ1-2,CASSPRQAGPYGYTF,TGTGCCAGCAGTCCCAGACAGGCTGGGCCCTATGGCTACACCTTC
-,TRBD1,TRBV4-3,TRBJ1-2,CASSQDPTGGITNYGYTF,TGCGCCAGCAGCCAAGATCCCACAGGGGGCATAACTAACTATGGCTACACCTTC
many,-,TRBV9,TRBJ1-2,CASRPLGGRGYTF,TGTGCCAGCAGGCCTTTAGGGGGGCGGGGCTACACCTTC
once,-,TRBV14,TRBJ1-1,CASSLGGQTEAFF,TGTGCCAGCAGCCTGGGGGGTCAAACTGAAGCTTTCTTT
-,-,TRBV10-2,TRBJ1-5,CASSESGTPNSNQPQHF,TGCGCCAGCAGTGAGTCGGGGACACCTAATAGCAATCAGCCCCAGCATTTT
-,-,TRBV7-8,TRBJ1-2,CASSFSTDYGYTF,TGTGCCAGCAGCTTTTCTACGGACTATGGCTACACCTTC
-,-,TRBV18,TRBJ2-3,CASSPLVLSTDTQYF,TGTGCCAGCTCACCACTAGTCCTCAGCACAGATACGCAGTATTTT
-,-,TRBV18,TRBJ2-2,CASSPFDPNTGELFF,TGTGCCAGCTCACCATTTGACCCGAACACCGGGGAGCTGTTTTTT
-,-,TRBV10-3,TRBJ2-7,CAISDAALGPARSYEQYF,TGTGCCATCAGTGACGCCGCCTTGGGCCCAGCGAGGTCCTACGAGCAGTACTTC